This T cell receptor beta chain was documented in a study of T cells after yellow fever vaccination (dated by TCRdb to about 2019). Notes on the research overall: The SMART-Seq v4 Ultra Low Input RNA kit was used to prepare libraries from fractions with low cell numbers. Two healthy male donors, one aged 18 to 30 and one aged 30 to 40 years, made up the cohort. Blood samples were taken at several timepoints before and after primary and secondary immunization, and bulk PBMC replicates and cell subsets were isolated. To track T-cell clones before and after primary and booster YFV17D yellow fever vaccination, bulk TCR alpha and beta repertoires were sequenced longitudinally.

Findings and caveats that apply to the study as a whole: Because only a couple of donors were included in the study, the extent to which the findings can be generalized is limited. Computational filtering was needed because FACS-sorted repertoires could contain abundant contaminating clonotypes from the bulk population. A small share of clonotypes occurred in both CD4 and CD8 compartments, likely arising from convergent recombination. After the booster, most clones that had expanded after primary vaccination were detected again (roughly 96% of CD4 and under 90% of CD8), suggesting broad maintenance of memory. The secondary T-cell response was weaker than the primary response but faster, peaking on day 5 instead of day 15.

Details on this clonotype: Its cognate antigen has yet to be identified. No base-level quality is on record; no much larger clone is a single base apart.

Sequencer: Illumina NovaSeq 6000. TCR cDNA was synthesized by 5'RACE template switching, which introduced a universal primer site and unique molecular identifiers. Priming for cDNA synthesis came from both the TCR alpha and TCR beta constant segments. Library amplification involved two PCR steps, and the second step added sample barcodes and sequencing adapters. Sequencing of libraries was performed on Illumina HiSeq 2500 (2x100 bp) or NovaSeq (2x150 bp). On the authors' methods: MIGEC was used to demultiplex reads and collapse the reads into UMI consensus sequences, and MiXCR was used for V(D)J alignment. Vaccine-responding clonotypes were defined with edgeR using replicate PBMC samples, requiring FDR below 0.01 and a log2 fold change above 5 up to day 15. Each bulk clonotype received a CD4 or CD8 identity based on whether the sequenced CD4 or CD8 repertoire contained that clonotype at higher abundance. TCRdb reworked the public reads: Q25 trimming with fastp, MiXCR clone assembly, productive beta chains retained. A single entry per CDR3 protein holds the most common genes and DNA from its merged rows. These V and J calls rely on TCRdb rather than the paper's analysis. The sample includes 400,000 or so distinct CDR3 sequences, with 18% observed a single time. Together, the top ten hold roughly a sixth of the sample.

Explained via the paper, the treatment or condition label denotes: live attenuated yellow fever vaccine strain. At each blood-draw timepoint, two biological replicates of bulk PBMCs were obtained. PBMCs were isolated from peripheral blood using a standard Ficoll-Paque protocol. TriZol was used to extract RNA from bulk PBMCs, CD4 and CD8 fractions, and dextramer-positive and dextramer-negative fractions. The receptor was isolated from a man aged 18 to 29 who received the YFV17D yellow fever vaccine. The sequences come from PBMCs, collected before the yellow fever booster vaccination.

The sequenced DNA is TGTGCCAGCAGCTGGCCGGGTTCCGTGGGTGGGACCGGGGAGCTGTTTTTT. Translated, it reads CASSWPGSVGGTGELFF. The V gene is TRBV7-2 and the J gene is TRBJ2-2, with no D gene named confidently. Including the terminal cysteine and phenylalanine, the CDR3 comprises 17 residues. Left in the record is the CDR3 DNA by itself, 51 bases read in frame from the first base. Deletion took 4 bases off V and 5 bases off J, with a span of 20 bases between the germline ends. From a lookup of the germline V gene, CDR1 and CDR2 are SGHTA and FQGNSA.